This TCR beta chain comes out of a study of shared clonotypes between healthy human individuals. Across the study: Two women and a few men aged 18 to 49 made up the donors.

Authors' data handling: ImmunoSEQ junction-only sequences lacked quality scores, so their filtering differed. Libraries were prepared by immunoSEQ multiplex PCR; TCRdb keeps only in-frame clonotypes and omits some of them. The D gene and trimming were derived from the DNA, and the V and J assignments and clone size from that table. The table lists around 500,000 clones, approximately 79% of them singletons, with about 12% in the top ten. The CDR3 is 16 amino acids. The V and J ends lost 4 bases and 2 bases respectively, with 18 bases between them. The germline CDR1 and CDR2 sequences are SGHNT and YYREEE (reference sequence).

The sample taken for sequencing was PBMCs. The chain recombines TRBV5-4 with TRBJ2-5; the D is unclear. The sequence was obtained from a middle-aged woman in good health. Some clones in this sample may be carry-over from other donors' samples. Here the CDR3 DNA reads TGTGCCAGCAGCCCCCACGGGCCACAAGGACAAGAGACCCAGTACTTC. Amino acids: CASSPHGPQGQETQYF.